This T cell receptor beta chain was captured by sequencing in a study of T cell clusters in autoimmune cytopenias. Study results and limitations: TRB repertoire shifts in secondary cytopenia and chronic lymphocytic leukemia mostly reflected lymphoma, not autoimmunity.

In the case of this clonotype: What it binds is not known.

TRB was amplified from about 250 ng of peripheral blood genomic DNA per sample. The CDR3 contains 12 residues. Germline CDR1 reads KGHSH; CDR2 reads LQKENI. Multiplex touch-down PCR amplified TRB using TRB-A and TRB-B pools in one tube. One entry per CDR3 protein, without DNA, is what TCRdb gives after re-calling the multiplex PCR reads. This repertoire comprises approximately 11,000 distinct CDR3 sequences; its ten largest clones make up 33%. This sample also belongs to another study, concerning T cell repertoires in aging, cancer and after chemotherapy. As that report states: Clear clonal overlap appeared across healthy donor samples taken over several months to years. The full dataset contained roughly 8.8 million TCR reads.

Sequenced: peripheral blood. V is TRBV18 and J is TRBJ2-7. The receptor was derived from a human donor in good health. This chain's CDR3 is CASSPLGHEQYF.